Listed below are T cell receptor beta chains from one sample, sequenced in a study of cytotoxic CD8 clonotypes in ibrutinib-treated CLL. Profiling relied on immunoSEQ multiplex PCR, and the TCRdb table lists in-frame clones only, not all of them. The data contain about 130,000 clones, 70% to 90% of them singletons. This sample comprised PBMCs, obtained after 24 months of ibrutinib treatment. The receptor set was obtained from a human donor with chronic lymphocytic leukemia. The CDR3 runs from the conserved cysteine through the conserved F or W. D genes are given only for firm matches. Clone size, where shown, is once, few, many, or a class for clones that have expanded.

j_call d_call v_call clone_size cdr3_nt cdr3_aa
TRBJ2-7 TRBD1 TRBV27 . TGTGCCAGCAGCATCCGGGGACAGGGGCCTTACGAGCAGTACTTC CASSIRGQGPYEQYF
TRBJ2-3 TRBD2 TRBV2 . TGTGCCAGCAGTGAAGCCTTCAGGCGGGGGGCAGATACGCAGTATTTT CASSEAFRRGADTQYF
TRBJ2-7 . TRBV5-4 once TGTGCCAGCAGCTTAAACGGCCGAGACTACGAGCAGTACTTC CASSLNGRDYEQYF
TRBJ2-3 . TRBV19 . TGTGCCAGTAGTCAGACTACTAGACACACAGATACGCAGTATTTT CASSQTTRHTDTQYF
TRBJ1-1 TRBD1 TRBV7-3 few TGTGCCAGCAGCGCCCAGACAGGGGCCTCCACTGAAGCTTTCTTT CASSAQTGASTEAFF
TRBJ1-1 . TRBV18 . TGTGCCAGCTCACCATCGATTTCAGACACTGAAGCTTTCTTT CASSPSISDTEAFF
TRBJ1-5 . TRBV7-9 . TGTGCCAGCAGTCCCCAAGGTCAGCCCCAGCATTTT CASSPQGQPQHF
TRBJ2-7 . TRBV20-1 . TGCAGTGCTGACAAGACCTACGAGCAGTACTTC CSADKTYEQYF
TRBJ1-2 . TRBV28 few TGTGCCAGCAGTTATGACTATGGCTACACCTTC CASSYDYGYTF
TRBJ2-4 TRBD2 TRBV7-9 . TGTGCCAGCAGCCTATCGGATCTAGCGGGAGCGAAGAACATTCAGTACTTC CASSLSDLAGAKNIQYF
TRBJ2-6 TRBD1 TRBV30 . TGTGCCTGGAGTGGAGGACAGGGAGTGTACTCAAGCTCTGGGGCCAACGTCCTGACTTTC CAWSGGQGVYSSSGANVLTF
TRBJ2-1 TRBD2 TRBV6-5 . TGTGCCAGCAGTTCCGGACTAGCGGGAGGGGGGGGTGAGCAGTTCTTC CASSSGLAGGGGEQFF
TRBJ2-1 TRBD1 TRBV4-2 . TGTGCCAGCAGCCAAGATCTGGGACAGGGCGGAAATGAGCAGTTCTTC CASSQDLGQGGNEQFF
TRBJ2-4 . TRBV28 . TGTGCCAGCAGTTTATATAAGAGGGGTGCGGGAATGTCCAAAAACATTCAGTACTTC CASSLYKRGAGMSKNIQYF
TRBJ2-2 TRBD1 TRBV7-6 once TGTGCCAGCAGCTTAGTAGGGGGCCAGGGGACCGGGGAGCTGTTTTTT CASSLVGGQGTGELFF
TRBJ1-6 . TRBV7-8 . TGTGCCAGCAGCTTGCCCGCCGGGCCCTCACCCCTCCACTTT CASSLPAGPSPLHF
TRBJ1-3 . TRBV28 . TGTGCCAGCCGGGAAGGGAACTCTGGAAACACCATATATTTT CASREGNSGNTIYF
TRBJ2-2 TRBD1 TRBV19 . TGTGCCAGTTTTTTTGGGACAGGGACCGGGGAGCTGTTTTTT CASFFGTGTGELFF
TRBJ2-7 TRBD2 TRBV6-1 . TGTGCCAGCAGTGCCCCGGCGGGAGAAGGAGACTACGAGCAGTACTTC CASSAPAGEGDYEQYF
TRBJ2-7 TRBD2 TRBV6-5 . TGTGCCAGCAGCTCCGGGACTAGAACCTACGAGCAGTACTTC CASSSGTRTYEQYF
TRBJ2-7 TRBD1 TRBV4-3 few TGCGCCAGCAGCCAAGGGACAGGGGGTAAGCAGTACTTC CASSQGTGGKQYF
TRBJ2-1 TRBD2 TRBV28 . TGTGCCAGCAGTTTAGGACTAGCGAACAGAGGTCCGTTCTTC CASSLGLANRGPFF
TRBJ2-7 TRBD1 TRBV4-2 . TGTGCCAGCAGCCCCGACAGGGTGGGCGAGCAGTACTTC CASSPDRVGEQYF
TRBJ1-2 . TRBV28 many TGTGCCAGCAGCCTCCCCCAAAACTATGGCTACACCTTC CASSLPQNYGYTF
TRBJ2-7 . TRBV5-1 . TGCGCCAGCAGCTTGGCGGGTCTCTCCTACGAGCAGTACTTC CASSLAGLSYEQYF
TRBJ2-7 TRBD1 TRBV7-8 . TGTGCCAGCAGCTTAGTCATCAGGGGGCTATTAGGCTACGAGCAGTACTTC CASSLVIRGLLGYEQYF
TRBJ2-2 TRBD1 TRBV28 once TGTGCCAGCAGTCCTGCTAGGACAGGGGGCATTAGCGGGGAGCTGTTTTTT CASSPARTGGISGELFF
TRBJ2-3 . TRBV7-9 . TGTGCCAGCAGCTTACTCGGCAGGGCGAGGGATACGCAGTATTTT CASSLLGRARDTQYF
TRBJ2-3 . TRBV7-9 few TGTGCCAGCAGCTTAGGTTCGTCCGGGGGCACAGATACGCAGTATTTT CASSLGSSGGTDTQYF
TRBJ2-7 TRBD1 TRBV18 . TGTGCCAGCTCACGACAGGGATTGTACGAGCAGTACTTC CASSRQGLYEQYF
TRBJ1-4 . TRBV7-8 . TGTGCCAGCAGCCCCGGGGGGGGAAATAGTGAAAAACTGTTTTTT CASSPGGGNSEKLFF
TRBJ2-1 . TRBV27 . TGTGCCAGCAGTTTCCGGGGGATGTCCTACAATGAGCAGTTCTTC CASSFRGMSYNEQFF
TRBJ2-5 . TRBV6-5 once TGTGCCAGCAGCGCGGCGTCCGAGACCCAGTACTTC CASSAASETQYF